A selection of T cell receptor beta chains follows, all from one sample in a study of blood T cell repertoires in COVID-19. The data were produced by immunoSEQ multiplex PCR, yet TCRdb's version contains in-frame clones alone and is incomplete. Here the sample spans 540,000 or so clones, approximately 88% being singletons. Sequencing was performed on peripheral blood. The source of these receptors is a woman aged 50 to 60 with COVID-19, enrolled during active disease. Each CDR3 is given with its conserved first and last residue. D genes are given only for firm matches. Where a row states a size, it is once, few, many or the class of an expanded clone; other rows omit it.

abundance: -
d_gene: TRBD1
v_gene: TRBV30
j_gene: TRBJ1-2
CDR3aa: CAWTTGNYGYTF
CDR3nt: TGTGCCTGGACGACAGGGAACTATGGCTACACCTTC

abundance: -
d_gene: TRBD2
v_gene: TRBV12-5
j_gene: TRBJ2-1
CDR3aa: CASGPERGGWNEQFF
CDR3nt: TGTGCTAGTGGCCCCGAGCGGGGGGGCTGGAATGAGCAGTTCTTC

abundance: -
d_gene: -
v_gene: TRBV5-1
j_gene: TRBJ2-3
CDR3aa: CASTPRGTGSTDTQYF
CDR3nt: TGCGCCAGCACCCCGAGGGGGACGGGGAGCACAGATACGCAGTATTTT

abundance: -
d_gene: TRBD2
v_gene: TRBV15
j_gene: TRBJ2-1
CDR3aa: CATSRKRGGVGNEQFF
CDR3nt: TGTGCCACCAGCAGAAAGCGGGGGGGCGTCGGCAATGAGCAGTTCTTC

abundance: -
d_gene: -
v_gene: TRBV5-8
j_gene: TRBJ1-2
CDR3aa: CASSLNRATGYTF
CDR3nt: TGTGCCAGCAGCTTGAACCGCGCCACTGGCTACACCTTC

abundance: -
d_gene: -
v_gene: TRBV5-1
j_gene: TRBJ1-1
CDR3aa: CASSSGGTEAFF
CDR3nt: TGCGCCAGCAGCTCGGGTGGCACTGAAGCTTTCTTT

abundance: -
d_gene: TRBD1
v_gene: TRBV19
j_gene: TRBJ2-7
CDR3aa: CASSPGQGAIYEQYF
CDR3nt: TGTGCCAGTAGCCCAGGACAGGGGGCGATTTACGAGCAGTACTTC

abundance: -
d_gene: TRBD1
v_gene: TRBV4-1
j_gene: TRBJ1-1
CDR3aa: CATMGQATTEAFF
CDR3nt: TGCGCCACCATGGGACAGGCCACGACTGAAGCTTTCTTT

abundance: -
d_gene: TRBD1
v_gene: TRBV19
j_gene: TRBJ2-3
CDR3aa: CASASTGPTDTQYF
CDR3nt: TGTGCCAGTGCGTCGACAGGGCCCACAGATACGCAGTATTTT

abundance: -
d_gene: -
v_gene: TRBV20-1
j_gene: TRBJ1-2
CDR3aa: CSAGSSYGYTF
CDR3nt: TGCAGTGCTGGTTCGAGCTATGGCTACACCTTC

abundance: -
d_gene: TRBD1
v_gene: TRBV4-1
j_gene: TRBJ1-1
CDR3aa: CASSPPTGRTEAFF
CDR3nt: TGCGCCAGCAGCCCCCCGACAGGGCGGACTGAAGCTTTCTTT

abundance: -
d_gene: -
v_gene: TRBV5-1
j_gene: TRBJ2-2
CDR3aa: CASSLDTSFSGELFF
CDR3nt: TGCGCCAGCAGCTTGGATACCAGTTTCTCCGGGGAGCTGTTTTTT

abundance: -
d_gene: TRBD1
v_gene: TRBV5-6
j_gene: TRBJ1-4
CDR3aa: CASRNRGDEKLFF
CDR3nt: TGTGCCAGCAGGAACAGGGGTGATGAAAAACTGTTTTTT

abundance: -
d_gene: TRBD2
v_gene: TRBV29-1
j_gene: TRBJ2-3
CDR3aa: CSVQAGGSDTQYF
CDR3nt: TGCAGCGTCCAAGCGGGGGGATCAGATACGCAGTATTTT

abundance: -
d_gene: TRBD1
v_gene: TRBV19
j_gene: TRBJ2-2
CDR3aa: CASNTGATGELFF
CDR3nt: TGTGCCAGTAATACAGGGGCCACCGGGGAGCTGTTTTTT

abundance: once
d_gene: -
v_gene: TRBV19
j_gene: TRBJ2-2
CDR3aa: CASTGTGRGADTGELFF
CDR3nt: TGTGCCAGTACAGGGACAGGCCGGGGGGCGGACACCGGGGAGCTGTTTTTT

abundance: -
d_gene: TRBD1
v_gene: TRBV14
j_gene: TRBJ1-1
CDR3aa: CASSNQRQGVGEAFF
CDR3nt: TGTGCCAGCAGCAACCAGAGACAGGGGGTCGGTGAAGCTTTCTTT

abundance: -
d_gene: -
v_gene: TRBV5-5
j_gene: TRBJ1-3
CDR3aa: CASSLARSTGNTIYF
CDR3nt: TGTGCCAGCAGCTTGGCCCGGTCGACTGGAAACACCATATATTTT

abundance: -
d_gene: TRBD1
v_gene: TRBV5-4
j_gene: TRBJ2-3
CDR3aa: CASSPGQGVSTDTQYF
CDR3nt: TGTGCCAGCAGCCCGGGACAGGGGGTGAGCACAGATACGCAGTATTTT

abundance: -
d_gene: TRBD2
v_gene: TRBV7-6
j_gene: TRBJ2-1
CDR3aa: CASSPWASGALDEQFF
CDR3nt: TGTGCCAGCAGCCCCTGGGCTAGCGGGGCCTTGGATGAGCAGTTCTTC

abundance: -
d_gene: -
v_gene: TRBV7-6
j_gene: TRBJ2-2
CDR3aa: CASSPGLRGNTGELFF
CDR3nt: TGTGCCAGCAGCCCTGGGTTACGGGGGAACACCGGGGAGCTGTTTTTT

abundance: once
d_gene: -
v_gene: TRBV10-2
j_gene: TRBJ1-6
CDR3aa: CASSEGAGHPSPLHF
CDR3nt: TGCGCCAGCAGTGAAGGGGCAGGGCACCCTTCACCCCTCCACTTT

abundance: once
d_gene: -
v_gene: TRBV6-5
j_gene: TRBJ2-7
CDR3aa: CAARDVPYEQYF
CDR3nt: TGTGCCGCGCGGGACGTCCCCTACGAGCAGTACTTC

abundance: -
d_gene: -
v_gene: TRBV5-4
j_gene: TRBJ2-7
CDR3aa: CASSLVRGFAYEQYF
CDR3nt: TGTGCCAGCAGCTTGGTACGCGGGTTCGCCTACGAGCAGTACTTC

abundance: -
d_gene: TRBD2
v_gene: TRBV13
j_gene: TRBJ2-1
CDR3aa: CASSIGTIYNEQFF
CDR3nt: TGTGCCAGCAGCATCGGGACTATCTACAATGAGCAGTTCTTC

abundance: -
d_gene: -
v_gene: TRBV30
j_gene: TRBJ2-6
CDR3aa: CACTPASGANVLTF
CDR3nt: TGTGCCTGCACACCCGCCTCTGGGGCCAACGTCCTGACTTTC

abundance: -
d_gene: TRBD1
v_gene: TRBV19
j_gene: TRBJ2-1
CDR3aa: CASKRDSYNEQFF
CDR3nt: TGTGCCAGTAAAAGGGACAGTTACAATGAGCAGTTCTTC

abundance: -
d_gene: -
v_gene: TRBV30
j_gene: TRBJ1-1
CDR3aa: CAWSVDNGYTEAFF
CDR3nt: TGTGCCTGGAGTGTGGACAACGGATACACTGAAGCTTTCTTT

abundance: once
d_gene: -
v_gene: TRBV7-9
j_gene: TRBJ2-1
CDR3aa: CASTFDEGEQFF
CDR3nt: TGTGCCAGCACTTTTGACGAGGGTGAGCAGTTCTTC

abundance: -
d_gene: TRBD1
v_gene: TRBV5-4
j_gene: TRBJ2-7
CDR3aa: CASSPRQGGSGYEQYF
CDR3nt: TGTGCCAGCAGCCCCCGACAGGGGGGATCTGGGTACGAGCAGTACTTC

abundance: -
d_gene: -
v_gene: TRBV3-1/TRBV3-2
j_gene: TRBJ1-1
CDR3aa: CASITRGEAFF
CDR3nt: TGTGCCAGCATCACCCGCGGTGAAGCTTTCTTT